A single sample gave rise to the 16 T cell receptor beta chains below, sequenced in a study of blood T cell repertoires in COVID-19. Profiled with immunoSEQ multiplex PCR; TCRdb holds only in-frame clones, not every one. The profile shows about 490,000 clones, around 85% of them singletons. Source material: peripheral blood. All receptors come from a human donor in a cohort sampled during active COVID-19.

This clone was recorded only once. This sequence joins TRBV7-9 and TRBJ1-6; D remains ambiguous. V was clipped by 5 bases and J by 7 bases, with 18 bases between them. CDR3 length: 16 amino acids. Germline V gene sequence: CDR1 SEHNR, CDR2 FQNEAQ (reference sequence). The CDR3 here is CASSPSPLAYNSPLHF. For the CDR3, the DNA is TGTGCCAGCAGCCCCTCCCCGCTGGCATACAATTCACCCCTCCACTTT.

In nucleotides, the CDR3 is TGCAGCGGCCTTAGGGTGGGAGGGACTGAAGCTTTCTTT. Translating gives CSGLRVGGTEAFF. The V and J genes are TRBV29-1 and TRBJ1-1; the D is unclear. The germline gives CDR1 SQVTM, CDR2 ANQGSEA. This CDR3 spans 13 amino acids. V shed 7 bases and J shed 5 bases, with 17 bases lying between them.

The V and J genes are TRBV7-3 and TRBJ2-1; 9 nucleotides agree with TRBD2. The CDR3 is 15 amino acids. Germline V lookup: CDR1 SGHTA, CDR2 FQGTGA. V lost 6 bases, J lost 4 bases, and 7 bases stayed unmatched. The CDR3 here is CASSDGLAKYNEQFF. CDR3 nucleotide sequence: TGTGCCAGCAGTGATGGACTAGCGAAGTACAATGAGCAGTTCTTC. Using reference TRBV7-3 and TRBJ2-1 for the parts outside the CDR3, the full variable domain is GAGVSQTPSNKVTEKGKYVELRCDPISGHTALYWYRQSLGQGPEFLIYFQGTGAADDSGLPNDRFFAVRPEGSVSTLKIQRTERGDSAVYLCASSDGLAKYNEQFFGPGTRLTVL.

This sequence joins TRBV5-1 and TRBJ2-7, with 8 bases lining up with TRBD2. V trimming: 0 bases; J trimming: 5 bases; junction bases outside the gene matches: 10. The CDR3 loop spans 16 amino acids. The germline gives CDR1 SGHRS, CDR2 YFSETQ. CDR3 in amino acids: CASSLEASGLGNEQYF. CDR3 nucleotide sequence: TGCGCCAGCAGCTTGGAGGCTAGCGGGCTGGGGAACGAGCAGTACTTC.

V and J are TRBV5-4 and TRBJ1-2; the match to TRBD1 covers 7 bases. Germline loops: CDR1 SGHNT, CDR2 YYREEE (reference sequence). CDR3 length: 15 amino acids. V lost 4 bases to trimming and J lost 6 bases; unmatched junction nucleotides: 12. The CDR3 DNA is TGTGCCAGCAGCCCAGGGGACAGTGTTCCACATGGCTACACCTTC. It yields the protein CASSPGDSVPHGYTF.

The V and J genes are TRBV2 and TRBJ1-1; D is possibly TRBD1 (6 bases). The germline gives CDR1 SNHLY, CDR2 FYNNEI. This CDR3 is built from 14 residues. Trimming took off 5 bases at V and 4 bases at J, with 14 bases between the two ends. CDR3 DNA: TGTGCCAGCAGTTTCGGGGGGCCTAGCACTGAAGCTTTCTTT. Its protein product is CASSFGGPSTEAFF.

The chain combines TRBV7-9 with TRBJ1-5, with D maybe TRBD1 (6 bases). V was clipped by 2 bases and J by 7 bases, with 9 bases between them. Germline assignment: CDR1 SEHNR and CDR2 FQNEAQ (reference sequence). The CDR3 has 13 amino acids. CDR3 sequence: CASSLTGRQPQHF. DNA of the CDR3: TGTGCCAGCAGCTTAACAGGGAGACAGCCCCAGCATTTT.

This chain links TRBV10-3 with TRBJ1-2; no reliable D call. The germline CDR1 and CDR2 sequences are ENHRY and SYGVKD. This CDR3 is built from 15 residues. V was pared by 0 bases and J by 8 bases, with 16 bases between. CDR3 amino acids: CAISESGGNPGGYTF. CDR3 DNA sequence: TGTGCCATCAGTGAGTCGGGCGGGAATCCGGGAGGCTACACCTTC.

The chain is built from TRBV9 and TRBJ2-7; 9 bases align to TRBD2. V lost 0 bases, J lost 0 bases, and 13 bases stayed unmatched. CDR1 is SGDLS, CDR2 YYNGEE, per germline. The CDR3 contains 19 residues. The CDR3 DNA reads TGTGCCAGCAGCGTAGAAGCGGGGTGGACTAGCGATAGCTCCTACGAGCAGTACTTC. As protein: CASSVEAGWTSDSSYEQYF.

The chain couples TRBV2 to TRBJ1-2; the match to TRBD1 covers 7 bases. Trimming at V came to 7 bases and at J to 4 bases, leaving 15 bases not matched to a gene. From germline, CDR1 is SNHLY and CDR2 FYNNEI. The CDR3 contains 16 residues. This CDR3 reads CASIRSATGQIYGYTF. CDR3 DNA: TGTGCCAGCATCAGGTCGGCGACAGGGCAAATCTATGGCTACACCTTC. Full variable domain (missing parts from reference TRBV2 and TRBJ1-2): EPEVTQTPSHQVTQMGQEVILRCVPISNHLYFYWYRQILGQKVEFLVSFYNNEISEKSEIFDDQFSVERPDGSNFTLKIRSTKLEDSAMYFCASIRSATGQIYGYTFGSGTRLTVV.

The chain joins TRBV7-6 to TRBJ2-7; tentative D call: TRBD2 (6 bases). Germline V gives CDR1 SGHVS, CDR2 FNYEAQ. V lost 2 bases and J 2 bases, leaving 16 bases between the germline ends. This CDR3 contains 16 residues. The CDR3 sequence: CASSLYDGRTAYEQYF. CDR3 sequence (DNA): TGTGCCAGCAGCTTATACGACGGGAGAACCGCCTACGAGCAGTACTTC.

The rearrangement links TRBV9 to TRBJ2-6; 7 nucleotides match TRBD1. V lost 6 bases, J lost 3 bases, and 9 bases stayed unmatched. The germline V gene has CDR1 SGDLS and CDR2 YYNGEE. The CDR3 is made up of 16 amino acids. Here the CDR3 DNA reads TGTGCCAGCACCGCGGTAGGGGGCGGTGGGGCCAACGTCCTGACTTTC. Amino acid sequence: CASTAVGGGGANVLTF.

The CDR3 is CASSLTGGNTEAFF. DNA for the CDR3: TGTGCCAGCAGCCTGACAGGGGGGAACACTGAAGCTTTCTTT. V and J are TRBV7-2 and TRBJ1-1; 9 bases agree with TRBD1. The CDR3 extends over 14 amino acids. The J segment lost 1 base and the V segment lost 5 bases, leaving 2 bases of the junction unmatched. CDR1 is SGHTA, CDR2 FQGNSA, per germline.

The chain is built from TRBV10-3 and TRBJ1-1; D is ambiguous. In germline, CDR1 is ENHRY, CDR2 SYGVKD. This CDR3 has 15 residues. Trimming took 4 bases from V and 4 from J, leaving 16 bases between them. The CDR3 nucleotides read TGTGCCATCAGTGCCTACGGGAAGTCGGTCACTGAAGCTTTCTTT. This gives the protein CAISAYGKSVTEAFF.

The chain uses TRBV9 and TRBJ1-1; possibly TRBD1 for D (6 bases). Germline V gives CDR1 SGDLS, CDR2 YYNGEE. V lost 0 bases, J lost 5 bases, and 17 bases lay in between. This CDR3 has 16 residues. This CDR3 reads CASSVGWGLGTTEAFF. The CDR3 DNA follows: TGTGCCAGCAGCGTAGGATGGGGGCTCGGTACGACTGAAGCTTTCTTT.

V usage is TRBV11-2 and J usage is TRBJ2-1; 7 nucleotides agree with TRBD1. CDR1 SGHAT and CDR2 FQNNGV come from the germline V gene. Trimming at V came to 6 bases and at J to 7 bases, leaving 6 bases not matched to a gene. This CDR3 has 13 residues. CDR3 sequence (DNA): TGTGCCAGCAGTCAGGGACAGCAAAATGAGCAGTTCTTC. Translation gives CASSQGQQNEQFF. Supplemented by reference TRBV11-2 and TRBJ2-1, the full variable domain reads EAGVAQSPRYKIIEKRQSVAFWCNPISGHATLYWYQQILGQGPKLLIQFQNNGVVDDSQLPKDRFSAERLKGVDSTLKIQPAKLEDSAVYLCASSQGQQNEQFFGPGTRLTVL.